Detailed here is one TCR beta chain. The antigen remains undetermined. Donors were ostensibly healthy at sampling, although undocumented immune exposures were probable. The sample is drawn from a study of cytomegalovirus exposure and HLA in healthy donors. About the research overall: Earlier findings included more than 95 million unique TCR beta sequences obtained from 150 million to 200 million T cells.

It was with 60 Vbeta and 13 Jbeta primers that the PCR ran. Here immunoSEQ multiplex PCR was the method, and the copy in TCRdb shows in-frame clones only, minus some. The table has some 140,000 clones, 80% seen once. Germline trimming cut 3 bases from V and 9 bases from J; bases unmatched to any gene: 13. The V gene's germline CDR1 is PRHDT and CDR2 FYEKMQ (reference sequence). This CDR3 region has 15 residues. Findings and caveats of the study: A later analysis showed that HLA-associated TCR beta chains had undergone more clonal expansion than equally common others. In an earlier analysis, most TCR beta V segments were productive about 87% or about 30% of the time.

The source is a young man in good health. The chain carries TRBV13 and TRBJ2-7; 8 bases agree with TRBD1. The sequencing input was PBMCs. The DNA for the CDR3 is TGTGCCAGCAGCTTTGGGACAGGTTTTTGGCAGGGGCAGTACTTC. Amino acid sequence: CASSFGTGFWQGQYF.